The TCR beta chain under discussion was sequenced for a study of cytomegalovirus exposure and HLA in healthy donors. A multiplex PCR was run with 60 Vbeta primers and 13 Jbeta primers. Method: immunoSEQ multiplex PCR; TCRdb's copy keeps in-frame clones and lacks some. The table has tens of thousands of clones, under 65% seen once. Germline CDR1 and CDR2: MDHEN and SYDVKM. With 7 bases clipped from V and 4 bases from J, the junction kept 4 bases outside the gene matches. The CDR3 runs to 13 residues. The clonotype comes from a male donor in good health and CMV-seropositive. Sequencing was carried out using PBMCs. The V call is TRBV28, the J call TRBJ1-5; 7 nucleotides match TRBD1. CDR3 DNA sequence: TGTGCCAGCACCGGACAGGTGAATCAGCCCCAGCATTTT. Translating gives CASTGQVNQPQHF.